This TCR beta chain was retrieved from a study of shared clonotypes between healthy human individuals. General study results and limits: The study's rarefaction showed incomplete sorted-subset sequencing despite large depth. Generally, naive subsets came out with larger estimated richness than memory subsets. Clonotype sharing among donors was thought likely to change with sequencing depth.

Assay: immunoSEQ multiplex PCR; the TCRdb copy retains only in-frame clones and omits some. The table has about 2 million clones, less than 95% seen once. As for this clone: Its target is unknown.

The naive CD8 fraction comprised CD45RO-negative cells positively selected for CCR7 and excluded terminally differentiated effector memory CD45RA+ cells. This CDR3 has 15 residues. CDR1 and CDR2 from the germline V gene are MDHEN and SYDVKM. Trimming took 7 bases from V and 6 from J, leaving 21 bases between them. The receptor was derived from a man in his late teens or twenties in good health. The rearrangement uses TRBV28 and TRBJ1-2; D might be TRBD1 (6 bases). Sequenced input: naive CD8+ T cells sorted from blood. CDR3 bases: TGTGCCAGCACCATCCCCGGGCAGGGGCGGGATGGCTACACCTTC. Protein sequence: CASTIPGQGRDGYTF.